Below, 19 T cell receptor beta chains from the same sample are listed, as sequenced in a study of blood T cell repertoires in COVID-19. Assay: immunoSEQ multiplex PCR; the TCRdb copy retains only in-frame clones and omits some. Here the sample spans roughly 170,000 clones, roughly 84% being singletons. Sequencing was carried out using PBMCs or T cells enriched from blood (not recorded which). The receptors stem from a man between 60 and 75 years old who had recovered from COVID-19.

V gene TRBV6-4 combines with J gene TRBJ2-1; possibly TRBD2 for D (6 bases). Trimming removed 4 bases at V and 9 bases at J, with 13 bases between. In germline, CDR1 is MRHNA, CDR2 SNTAGT. The CDR3 has 13 residues. CDR3 bases: TGTGCCAGCAGTGTGGTTGTGGGAGGTGAGCAGTTCTTC. This sequence encodes CASSVVVGGEQFF.

This clone was seen once. The chain carries TRBV7-2 and TRBJ2-1; TRBD2 matches 7 bases. Looked up from germline, CDR1 is SGHTA and CDR2 is FQGNSA. This CDR3 spans 18 amino acids. The V and J ends lost 1 base and 0 bases, in that order; junction bases with no gene match: 9. CDR3 coding DNA: TGTGCCAGCAGCTTAGGATTTAGCGGGTGGAACTCCTACAATGAGCAGTTCTTC. It is translated as CASSLGFSGWNSYNEQFF.

The chain combines TRBV7-2 with TRBJ1-3; 11 positions match TRBD1. V shed 5 bases and J 3 bases; nucleotides not matched to a gene: 6. The CDR3 contains 16 residues. Germline CDR1 and CDR2: SGHTA and FQGNSA. The CDR3 reads CASSTRTGGSGNTIYF. The CDR3 DNA follows: TGTGCCAGCAGCACAAGGACAGGGGGCAGTGGAAACACCATATATTTT.

The gene calls are TRBV7-7 and TRBJ2-5; TRBD2 matches 9 bases. Germline V CDR1 and CDR2: SSHAT, FNYEAQ (reference sequence). V lost 3 bases to trimming and J lost 2 bases; unmatched junction nucleotides: 4. This CDR3 spans 15 amino acids. CDR3 protein: CASSFVAGVQETQYF. The DNA of the CDR3 is TGTGCCAGCAGCTTCGTAGCGGGGGTTCAAGAGACCCAGTACTTC.

The gene calls are TRBV28 and TRBJ2-5; possibly TRBD1 for D (6 bases). V was trimmed by 7 bases and J by 1 base, leaving 10 bases between them. The CDR3 has 13 amino acids. CDR1 and CDR2 (germline): MDHEN, SYDVKM. Here the CDR3 reads CASILQGQETQYF. In nucleotides, the CDR3 is TGTGCCAGCATCTTACAGGGCCAAGAGACCCAGTACTTC.

This sequence joins TRBV7-3 and TRBJ2-6; no clear D gene. Trimming pared 0 bases from V and 1 base from J, leaving 7 bases between. Germline V gene data show CDR1 as SGHTA and CDR2 as FQGTGA. CDR3 size: 16 residues. The CDR3 loop is CASSLTRSSGANVLTF. The CDR3 DNA reads TGTGCCAGCAGCTTAACGCGGTCGTCTGGGGCCAACGTCCTGACTTTC.

This clone appeared a few times. This chain connects TRBV6-2 or TRBV6-3 to TRBJ1-1; 8 nucleotides agree with TRBD1. CDR1 and CDR2 (germline): MNHEY, SVGEGT. This CDR3 comprises 16 residues. J lost 2 bases, V lost 6 bases, and 11 bases had no gene match. This chain's CDR3 is CASSTHQGARNTEAFF. The CDR3 nucleotides read TGTGCCAGCAGCACCCATCAGGGGGCAAGAAACACTGAAGCTTTCTTT.

This chain joins TRBV7-9 and TRBJ2-1, with D possibly matching TRBD2 (5 bases). In germline, CDR1 is SEHNR, CDR2 FQNEAQ (reference sequence). There are 15 residues in the CDR3. Trimming took off 6 bases at V and 0 bases at J, with 12 bases between the two ends. CDR3 in DNA: TGTGCCAGCAGTCCAGCGGAGCTCTCCTACAATGAGCAGTTCTTC. Its protein product is CASSPAELSYNEQFF.

The chain is built from TRBV5-4 and TRBJ2-1; 8 bases line up with TRBD2. The CDR3 is 15 residues long. V lost 5 bases, J lost 7 bases, and 11 bases stayed unmatched. Germline CDR1 SGHNT, CDR2 YYREEE (reference sequence). This chain's CDR3 is CASSPVAGRGNEQFF. CDR3 in DNA: TGTGCCAGCAGTCCGGTAGCGGGGAGGGGTAATGAGCAGTTCTTC. The full variable domain, its missing parts supplied by reference TRBV5-4 and TRBJ2-1, is ETGVTQSPTHLIKTRGQQVTLRCSSQSGHNTVSWYQQALGQGPQFIFQYYREEENGRGNFPPRFSGLQFPNYSSELNVNALELDDSALYLCASSPVAGRGNEQFFGPGTRLTVL.

The CDR3 DNA sequence: TGCGCCAGCAGGTTAGCGGGGGGGCAGGCAGATACGCAGTATTTT. Translated: CASRLAGGQADTQYF. The V and J genes are TRBV5-1 and TRBJ2-3; TRBD2 aligns across 11 bases. The CDR3 contains 15 residues. Germline-derived CDR1 and CDR2 are SGHRS and YFSETQ. V was pared by 5 bases and J by 4 bases, with 6 bases of the junction left unmatched.

V and J are TRBV27 and TRBJ1-2; 8 positions agree with TRBD1. J gave up 4 bases and V 0 bases, and 1 base lay outside the gene matches. The CDR3 spans 14 residues. From germline, CDR1 is MNHEY and CDR2 SMNVEV (reference sequence). The CDR3 bases are TGTGCCAGCAGTTTATCGGACAGGGTCTATGGCTACACCTTC. Protein sequence: CASSLSDRVYGYTF.

The chain carries TRBV5-1 and TRBJ2-5; unclear D gene. Trimming took 0 bases from V and 0 from J, leaving 9 bases between them. CDR1 is SGHRS and CDR2 is YFSETQ in the germline V gene. The length of the CDR3 is 15 residues. DNA of the CDR3: TGCGCCAGCAGCTTGGGGCCGACATACCAAGAGACCCAGTACTTC. It encodes CASSLGPTYQETQYF.

This clone was counted ten times or more. The chain joins TRBV28 to TRBJ2-7, with D unclear. The V and J ends lost 4 bases and 5 bases respectively, with 9 bases between them. The CDR3 runs to 12 residues. CDR1 and CDR2 from the germline V gene are MDHEN and SYDVKM. CDR3 DNA: TGTGCCAGCAGTTCAGACAAGCACGAGCAGTACTTC. Protein sequence: CASSSDKHEQYF.

The V and J genes are TRBV5-1 and TRBJ1-3; 8 bases line up with TRBD1. V gave up 4 bases and J gave up 0 bases; unmatched junction bases: 6. The germline V gene encodes CDR1 SGHRS and CDR2 YFSETQ. CDR3 length equals 16 residues. This CDR3 reads CASSERTGRSGNTIYF. CDR3 DNA: TGCGCCAGCAGCGAACGGACAGGGCGCTCTGGAAACACCATATATTTT.

V and J are TRBV27 and TRBJ2-7, with D possibly being TRBD2 (5 bases). The CDR3 runs 11 residues. Trimming stripped 10 bases from V and 4 bases from J, with 11 bases between. In germline, CDR1 is MNHEY, CDR2 SMNVEV (reference sequence). CDR3 amino acids: CATGRAYEQYF. CDR3 in DNA: TGTGCCACGGGAAGGGCGTACGAGCAGTACTTC.

V gene TRBV11-2 combines with J gene TRBJ2-3; 7 bases align to TRBD2. The junction had 8 bases not matched to a gene; V was cut back by 5 bases and J by 0 bases. The CDR3 totals 16 residues. In germline, CDR1 is SGHAT, CDR2 FQNNGV. The CDR3 loop reads CASSTTQRGSTDTQYF. DNA for the CDR3: TGTGCCAGCAGCACTACTCAGCGGGGCAGCACAGATACGCAGTATTTT.

The CDR3: CASSPRDRVLDTQYF. DNA of the CDR3: TGTGCCAGCAGCCCACGGGACAGGGTCTTAGATACGCAGTATTTT. V is TRBV7-2 and J is TRBJ2-3, with TRBD1 matching over 9 bases. The V gene end was trimmed by 5 bases and the J gene end by 5 bases; junction bases not matched to a gene: 8. The CDR3 is 15 residues long. In germline, CDR1 is SGHTA, CDR2 FQGNSA.

V and J are TRBV7-6 and TRBJ2-7, with D unclear. The CDR3 is made up of 13 amino acids. V lost 1 base to trimming and J lost 6 bases, with 10 bases between them. Germline V gives CDR1 SGHVS, CDR2 FNYEAQ. Here the CDR3 reads CASSLGADGEQYF. Here the CDR3 DNA reads TGTGCCAGCAGCTTAGGGGCCGATGGCGAGCAGTACTTC.

The V and J genes are TRBV5-4 and TRBJ2-2; D is uncertain. The CDR3 loop spans 17 amino acids. V was cut by 4 bases and J by 0 bases, with 16 bases left in between. In germline, CDR1 is SGHNT, CDR2 YYREEE (reference sequence). The chain's CDR3 is CASSPAGGRANTGELFF. In nucleotides, the CDR3 is TGTGCCAGCAGCCCGGCTGGTGGCCGGGCGAACACCGGGGAGCTGTTTTTT.